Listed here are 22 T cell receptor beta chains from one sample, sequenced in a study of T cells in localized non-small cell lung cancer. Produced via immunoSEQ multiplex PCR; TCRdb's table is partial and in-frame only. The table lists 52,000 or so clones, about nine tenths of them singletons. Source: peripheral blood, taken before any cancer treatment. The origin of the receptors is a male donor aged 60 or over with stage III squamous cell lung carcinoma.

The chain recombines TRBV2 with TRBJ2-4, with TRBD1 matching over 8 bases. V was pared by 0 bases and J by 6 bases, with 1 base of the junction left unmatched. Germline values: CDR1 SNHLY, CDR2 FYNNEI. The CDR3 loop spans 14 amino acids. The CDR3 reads CASSEAGQGNIQYF. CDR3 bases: TGTGCCAGCAGTGAAGCAGGACAGGGAAACATTCAGTACTTC.

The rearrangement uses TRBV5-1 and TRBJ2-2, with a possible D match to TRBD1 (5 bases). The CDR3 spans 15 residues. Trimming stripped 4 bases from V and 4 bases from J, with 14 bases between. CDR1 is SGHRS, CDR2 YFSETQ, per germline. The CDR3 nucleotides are TGCGCCAGCAGCCCTCGGCCAGGGTCCACCGGGGAGCTGTTTTTT. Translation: CASSPRPGSTGELFF.

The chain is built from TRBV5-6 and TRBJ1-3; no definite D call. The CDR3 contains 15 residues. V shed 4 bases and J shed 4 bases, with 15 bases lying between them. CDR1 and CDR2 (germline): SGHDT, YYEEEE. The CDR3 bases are TGTGCCAGCAGCCGTGGATCCCTTTCCGGAAACACCATATATTTT. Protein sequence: CASSRGSLSGNTIYF.

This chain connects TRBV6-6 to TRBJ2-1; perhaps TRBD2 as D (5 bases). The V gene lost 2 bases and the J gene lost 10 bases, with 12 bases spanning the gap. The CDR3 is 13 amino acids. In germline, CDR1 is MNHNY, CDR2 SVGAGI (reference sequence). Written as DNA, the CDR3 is TGTGCCAGCAGTTACCCTCCAGCGGACGAGCAGTTCTTC. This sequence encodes CASSYPPADEQFF.

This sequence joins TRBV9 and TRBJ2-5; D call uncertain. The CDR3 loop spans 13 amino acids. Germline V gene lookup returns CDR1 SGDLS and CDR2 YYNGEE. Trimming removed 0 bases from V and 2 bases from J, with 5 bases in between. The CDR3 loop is CASSVAQQETQYF. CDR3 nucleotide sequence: TGTGCCAGCAGCGTAGCACAGCAAGAGACCCAGTACTTC.

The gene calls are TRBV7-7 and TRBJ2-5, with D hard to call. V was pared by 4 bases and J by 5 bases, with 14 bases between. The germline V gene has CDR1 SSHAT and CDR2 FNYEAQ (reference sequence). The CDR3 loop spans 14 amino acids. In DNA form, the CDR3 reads TGTGCCAGCAGCTCAGGCGTAATTGGGGAGACCCAGTACTTC. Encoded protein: CASSSGVIGETQYF.

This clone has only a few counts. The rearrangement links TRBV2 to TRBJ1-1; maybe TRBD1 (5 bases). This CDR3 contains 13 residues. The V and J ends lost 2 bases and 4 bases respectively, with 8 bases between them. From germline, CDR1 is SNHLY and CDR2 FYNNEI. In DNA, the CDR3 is TGTGCCAGCAGTGAATTGGGGGGCACTGAAGCTTTCTTT. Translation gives CASSELGGTEAFF. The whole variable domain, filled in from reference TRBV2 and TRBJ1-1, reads EPEVTQTPSHQVTQMGQEVILRCVPISNHLYFYWYRQILGQKVEFLVSFYNNEISEKSEIFDDQFSVERPDGSNFTLKIRSTKLEDSAMYFCASSELGGTEAFFGQGTRLTVV.

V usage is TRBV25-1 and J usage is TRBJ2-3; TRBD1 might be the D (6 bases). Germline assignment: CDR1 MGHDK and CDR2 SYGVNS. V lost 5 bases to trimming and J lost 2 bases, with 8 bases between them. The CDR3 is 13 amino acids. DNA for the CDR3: TGTGCCAGCAGTTGGGGACACACAGATACGCAGTATTTT. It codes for CASSWGHTDTQYF.

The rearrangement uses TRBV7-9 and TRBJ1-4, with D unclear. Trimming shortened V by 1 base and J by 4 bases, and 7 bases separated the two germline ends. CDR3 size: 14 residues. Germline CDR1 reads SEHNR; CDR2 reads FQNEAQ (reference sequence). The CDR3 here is CASSLGAVNEKLFF. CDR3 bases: TGTGCCAGCAGCTTAGGGGCAGTTAATGAAAAACTGTTTTTT.

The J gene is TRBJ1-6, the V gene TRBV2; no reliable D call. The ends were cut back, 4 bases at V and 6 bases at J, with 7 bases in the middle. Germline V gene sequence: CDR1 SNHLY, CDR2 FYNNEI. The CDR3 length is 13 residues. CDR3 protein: CASSGEFNSPLHF. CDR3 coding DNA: TGTGCCAGCAGTGGAGAGTTTAATTCACCCCTCCACTTT.

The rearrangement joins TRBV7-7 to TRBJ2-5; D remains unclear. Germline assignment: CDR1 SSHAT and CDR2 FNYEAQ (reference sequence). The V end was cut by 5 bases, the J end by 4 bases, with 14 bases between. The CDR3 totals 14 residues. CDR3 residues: CASSRAGVPETQYF. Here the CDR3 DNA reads TGTGCCAGCAGCCGAGCTGGCGTCCCAGAGACCCAGTACTTC.

The CDR3 sequence is CASSLGYTQNYGYTF. The CDR3 DNA reads as TGTGCCAGCAGCTTAGGCTACACGCAGAACTATGGCTACACCTTC. This rearrangement joins TRBV13 to TRBJ1-2; no clear D. The CDR3 loop spans 15 amino acids. In germline, CDR1 is PRHDT, CDR2 FYEKMQ (reference sequence). The V gene lost 0 bases and the J gene lost 2 bases, with 10 bases spanning the gap.

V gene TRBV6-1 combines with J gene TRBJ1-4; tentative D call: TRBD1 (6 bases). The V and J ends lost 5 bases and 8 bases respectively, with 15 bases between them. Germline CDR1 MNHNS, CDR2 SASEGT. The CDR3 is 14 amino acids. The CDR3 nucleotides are TGTGCCAGCAGTCTGAGGGGGAGAGGGGAAAAACTGTTTTTT. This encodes CASSLRGRGEKLFF.

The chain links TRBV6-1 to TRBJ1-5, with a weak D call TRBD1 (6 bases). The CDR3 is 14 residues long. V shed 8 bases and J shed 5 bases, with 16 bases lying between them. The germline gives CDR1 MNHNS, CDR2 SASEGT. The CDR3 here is CASRGDYRDQPQHF. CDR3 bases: TGTGCCAGCCGAGGGGATTACAGGGATCAGCCCCAGCATTTT.

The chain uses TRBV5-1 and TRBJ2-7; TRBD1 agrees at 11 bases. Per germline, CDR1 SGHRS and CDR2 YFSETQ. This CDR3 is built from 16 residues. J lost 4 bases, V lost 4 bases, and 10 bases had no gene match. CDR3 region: CASSGGTGGSAYEQYF. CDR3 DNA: TGCGCCAGCAGCGGAGGGACAGGGGGTAGTGCTTACGAGCAGTACTTC.

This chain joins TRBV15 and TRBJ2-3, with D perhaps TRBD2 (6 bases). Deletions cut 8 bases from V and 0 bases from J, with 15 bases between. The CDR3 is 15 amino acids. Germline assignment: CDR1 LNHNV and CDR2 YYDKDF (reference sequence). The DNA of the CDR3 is TGTGCCACCTCCTGGGGTAGCGGTAGCACAGATACGCAGTATTTT. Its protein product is CATSWGSGSTDTQYF.

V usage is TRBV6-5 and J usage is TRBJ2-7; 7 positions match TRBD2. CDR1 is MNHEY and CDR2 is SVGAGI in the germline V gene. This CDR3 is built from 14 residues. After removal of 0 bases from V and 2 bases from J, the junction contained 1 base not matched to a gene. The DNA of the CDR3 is TGTGCCAGCAGTTACTCGCGGGGGACCTACGAGCAGTACTTC. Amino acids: CASSYSRGTYEQYF.

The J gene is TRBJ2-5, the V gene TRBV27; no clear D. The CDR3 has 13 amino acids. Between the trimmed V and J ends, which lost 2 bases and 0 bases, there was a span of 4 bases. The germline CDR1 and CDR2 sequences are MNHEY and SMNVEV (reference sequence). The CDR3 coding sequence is TGTGCCAGCAGTTTAAGGTACCAAGAGACCCAGTACTTC. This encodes CASSLRYQETQYF.

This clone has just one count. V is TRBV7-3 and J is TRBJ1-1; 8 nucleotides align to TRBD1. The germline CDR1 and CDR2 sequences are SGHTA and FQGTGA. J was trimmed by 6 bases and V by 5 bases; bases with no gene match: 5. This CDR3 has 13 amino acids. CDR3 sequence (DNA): TGTGCCAGCAGCCGGGACAGGCGGGCTGAAGCTTTCTTT. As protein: CASSRDRRAEAFF. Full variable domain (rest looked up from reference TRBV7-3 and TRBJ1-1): GAGVSQTPSNKVTEKGKYVELRCDPISGHTALYWYRQSLGQGPEFLIYFQGTGAADDSGLPNDRFFAVRPEGSVSTLKIQRTERGDSAVYLCASSRDRRAEAFFGQGTRLTVV.

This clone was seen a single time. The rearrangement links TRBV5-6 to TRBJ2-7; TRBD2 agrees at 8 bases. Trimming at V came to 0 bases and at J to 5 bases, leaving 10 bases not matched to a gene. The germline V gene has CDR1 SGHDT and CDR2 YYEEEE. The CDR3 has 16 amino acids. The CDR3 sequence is CASSLVSSGRGNEQYF. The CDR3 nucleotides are TGTGCCAGCAGCTTGGTTTCCAGCGGGAGAGGTAACGAGCAGTACTTC.

In nucleotides, the CDR3 is TGCGCCAGCAGCTTGGGACGGGAGAAAGAGACCCAGTACTTC. This translates into CASSLGREKETQYF. This rearrangement joins TRBV5-1 to TRBJ2-5; the D gene is possibly TRBD2 (6 bases). CDR3 size: 14 residues. Germline assignment: CDR1 SGHRS and CDR2 YFSETQ. V was cut by 0 bases and J by 3 bases, with 9 bases left in between.

CDR3 in DNA: TGTGCCAGCAGCTTGGGGCTAGGGGAAAAACTGTTTTTT. It yields the protein CASSLGLGEKLFF. The V gene is TRBV7-9, the J gene TRBJ1-4; perhaps TRBD1 as D (5 bases). Between the trimmed V and J ends, which lost 3 bases and 8 bases, there was a span of 10 bases. The CDR3 consists of 13 residues. The germline gives CDR1 SEHNR, CDR2 FQNEAQ (reference sequence).